One sample yielded the 23 T cell receptor beta chains listed below, sequenced in a study of T cells expressing NK-cell markers. TCRdb reprocessed the 5' RACE reads, keeping one entry per CDR3 protein, no DNA. Listed are hundreds of thousands of distinct CDR3 sequences; around 5% falls within the top ten. Sequencing input: blood T cells: a sorted CD56 or NKG2C T cell subset, CD4+ or CD8+ T cells, or bulk PBMC T cells (not recorded which). The receptors originated from a man aged 18 to 70 in good health.

The chain has TRBV7-2 and TRBJ2-5; TCRdb names TRBD2, which stays unverified in the absence of DNA. Germline assignment: CDR1 SGHTA and CDR2 FQGNSA. The CDR3 is 15 residues long. CDR3 sequence reads: CASSSQHGGRETQYF.

This chain joins TRBV7-2 and TRBJ2-4. CDR3 length equals 13 residues. Germline CDR1 SGHTA, CDR2 FQGNSA. The CDR3: CASSLGGKNIQYF. Filled out from reference TRBV7-2 and TRBJ2-4, the complete variable domain reads GAGVSQSPSNKVTEKGKDVELRCDPISGHTALYWYRQSLGQGLEFLIYFQGNSAPDKSGLPSDRFSAERTGGSVSTLTIQRTQQEDSAVYLCASSLGGKNIQYFGAGTRLSVL.

J is TRBJ2-1 and V is TRBV5-8; absent DNA, TCRdb's TRBD2 call cannot be checked. The germline gives CDR1 SGHTS, CDR2 YDEGEE. The CDR3 has 14 residues. The CDR3 spells CASRVTGVAHEQFF. Complete variable domain (other parts from reference TRBV5-8 and TRBJ2-1): EAGVTQSPTHLIKTRGQQATLRCSPISGHTSVYWYQQALGLGLQFLLWYDEGEERNRGNFPPRFSGRQFPNYSSELNVNALELEDSALYLCASRVTGVAHEQFFGPGTRLTVL.

The CDR3 spells CASSLRDRNTNEQFF. This sequence joins TRBV7-2 and TRBJ2-1; absent DNA, TCRdb's TRBD1 call cannot be checked. Germline-derived CDR1 and CDR2 are SGHTA and FQGNSA. This CDR3 has 15 residues.

The rearrangement uses TRBV7-9 and TRBJ1-1; there is no DNA to check the TCRdb D call of TRBD1. The CDR3 spans 15 residues. In germline, CDR1 is SEHNR, CDR2 FQNEAQ (reference sequence). The CDR3 protein is CASSLARGPNTEAFF.

CDR3 residues: CASSGTAYNEQFF. V usage is TRBV10-2 and J usage is TRBJ2-1; lacking DNA, the TRBD1 call made by TCRdb goes unchecked. The V gene's germline CDR1 is WSHSY and CDR2 SAAADI. This CDR3 region has 13 residues.

The V and J genes are TRBV5-1 and TRBJ1-6; TCRdb's assignment of TRBD1 cannot be checked, as there is no DNA. In germline, CDR1 is SGHRS, CDR2 YFSETQ. The CDR3 is made up of 14 amino acids. CDR3 in amino acids: CASTTKGGDSPLHF.

This chain joins TRBV28 and TRBJ2-3; with no DNA, the TCRdb D assignment of TRBD1 cannot be verified. CDR3 size: 14 residues. Per the germline V gene, CDR1 is MDHEN and CDR2 is SYDVKM. The CDR3 loop is CASQMGTSTDTQYF.

This chain connects TRBV18 to TRBJ2-5. From germline, CDR1 is KGHSH and CDR2 LQKENI. The CDR3 consists of 13 residues. The CDR3 spells CASAPSGWETQYF.

V is TRBV7-9 and J is TRBJ1-1; TCRdb outputs TRBD1, but without DNA this stays unchecked. Germline V lookup: CDR1 SEHNR, CDR2 FQNEAQ (reference sequence). The CDR3 extends over 14 amino acids. The CDR3 sequence is CASSPGGGTTEAFF.

The V gene is TRBV7-9, the J gene TRBJ2-5; checking the TCRdb D call of TRBD2 is not possible without DNA. This CDR3 is built from 16 residues. CDR1 and CDR2 (germline): SEHNR, FQNEAQ (reference sequence). The CDR3 region is CASSPRIAGNRETQYF. Variable domain in full (rest from reference TRBV7-9 and TRBJ2-5): DTGVSQNPRHKITKRGQNVTFRCDPISEHNRLYWYRQTLGQGPEFLTYFQNEAQLEKSRLLSDRFSAERPKGSFSTLEIQRTEQGDSAMYLCASSPRIAGNRETQYFGPGTRLLVL.

The rearrangement links TRBV24-1 to TRBJ1-2; TCRdb picks TRBD1, but there is no DNA to check that call. The germline gives CDR1 KGHDR, CDR2 SFDVKD. This CDR3 is built from 17 residues. The CDR3 loop reads CATSDRSPGQGANGYTF.

The genes are TRBV25-1 and TRBJ2-7; there is no DNA to check the TCRdb D call of TRBD2. Germline V lookup: CDR1 MGHDK, CDR2 SYGVNS. The CDR3 runs 15 residues. The CDR3: CASSGGGKHSYEQYF.

This chain links TRBV28 with TRBJ2-7; checking the TCRdb D call of TRBD1 is not possible without DNA. This CDR3 comprises 14 residues. The germline CDR1 and CDR2 sequences are MDHEN and SYDVKM. The CDR3 protein is CASMTTGASYEQYF.

CDR3 loop: CASRSGGAGDTQYF. The chain employs TRBV19 and TRBJ2-3; TCRdb's D gene call, TRBD2, goes unchecked for lack of DNA. This CDR3 is 14 amino acids long. The V gene's germline CDR1 is LNHDA and CDR2 SQIVND (reference sequence).

V is TRBV28 and J is TRBJ1-3; TCRdb returns TRBD1, unconfirmable since there is no DNA. The CDR3 consists of 15 residues. Germline CDR1 reads MDHEN; CDR2 reads SYDVKM. The CDR3 loop is CASSLGGRVGNTIYF.

The rearrangement joins TRBV28 to TRBJ1-1; with no DNA, the TCRdb D assignment of TRBD1 cannot be verified. The CDR3 covers 14 residues. Per germline, CDR1 MDHEN and CDR2 SYDVKM. The CDR3 reads CASTFPGGNTEAFF.

The V call is TRBV30, the J call TRBJ2-7; TCRdb's D gene call, TRBD1, goes unchecked for lack of DNA. CDR3 length: 13 amino acids. Germline lookup yields CDR1 GTSNPN and CDR2 SVGIG (reference sequence). The CDR3 spells CASRDRYSYEQYF.

The chain combines TRBV28 with TRBJ2-5; without DNA, the TCRdb call of TRBD1 cannot be checked. CDR1 and CDR2 (germline): MDHEN, SYDVKM. CDR3 size: 15 residues. The CDR3 sequence is CASRTNRGRRETQYF.

The chain employs TRBV29-1 and TRBJ2-3; TCRdb names TRBD2, which stays unverified in the absence of DNA. The CDR3 is 16 amino acids. Germline CDR1 SQVTM, CDR2 ANQGSEA. Here the CDR3 reads CSARSGLAGAGDTQYF.

The V and J genes are TRBV10-2 and TRBJ2-3. The length of the CDR3 is 16 residues. Germline V gene sequence: CDR1 WSHSY, CDR2 SAAADI. CDR3 region: CASSDGLLVRKYTQYF.

The J gene is TRBJ2-3, the V gene TRBV5-6; TCRdb's D gene call, TRBD2, goes unchecked for lack of DNA. The CDR3 has 16 residues. Germline loops: CDR1 SGHDT, CDR2 YYEEEE. CDR3 sequence: CASSSLAGGSMATQYF.

The chain links TRBV20-1 to TRBJ2-3; TCRdb's D gene call, TRBD1, goes unchecked for lack of DNA. Germline V lookup: CDR1 DFQATT, CDR2 SNEGSKA (reference sequence). The CDR3 totals 16 residues. The CDR3 sequence: CSARKGGFTSTDTQYF.